Listed here are 16 T cell receptor beta chains from one sample, sequenced in a study of T cell changes during pregnancy in multiple sclerosis. The repertoire was sequenced with immunoSEQ multiplex PCR; TCRdb's copy has only in-frame clones and lacks some. Here the sample spans 58,000 or so clones, around 90% being singletons. Source: CD4+ T cells from peripheral blood mononuclear cells, taken in the third trimester of pregnancy. These receptors all stem from a female donor with multiple sclerosis, enrolled in a pregnancy study.

The chain uses TRBV7-9 and TRBJ1-1; a possible D gene is TRBD1 (5 bases). The CDR3 sequence is 15 residues long. V lost 0 bases and J lost 4, with 12 bases in between. Germline loops: CDR1 SEHNR, CDR2 FQNEAQ (reference sequence). Here the CDR3 reads CASSLAGGGGTEAFF. The CDR3 DNA reads TGTGCCAGCAGCTTAGCGGGGGGGGGAGGCACTGAAGCTTTCTTT.

The V call is TRBV19, the J call TRBJ1-4; D perhaps matches TRBD1 (6 bases). This CDR3 region has 13 residues. Germline-derived CDR1 and CDR2 are LNHDA and SQIVND (reference sequence). The V end lost 5 bases, the J end lost 7 bases, and 11 bases lay between the germline ends. CDR3: CASSLTGGEKLFF. The DNA for the CDR3 is TGTGCCAGTAGTCTGACAGGAGGTGAAAAACTGTTTTTT.

This chain uses TRBV7-8 with TRBJ2-5; 10 bases are shared with TRBD2. V trimming: 4 bases; J trimming: 2 bases; junction bases outside the gene matches: 13. The CDR3 sequence is 18 residues long. Germline V lookup: CDR1 SGHVS, CDR2 FQNEAQ. CDR3 bases: TGTGCCAGCAGCTCCTCCCTGACTAGCGGGCAAACACAAGAGACCCAGTACTTC. Protein: CASSSSLTSGQTQETQYF.

The chain links TRBV27 to TRBJ2-5; possibly TRBD1 for D (5 bases). This CDR3 spans 15 amino acids. The germline V gene has CDR1 MNHEY and CDR2 SMNVEV (reference sequence). The V end lost 5 bases, the J end lost 5 bases, and 18 bases lay between the germline ends. CDR3 in DNA: TGTGCCAGCAGTCTCCGGACAAAATCCGGGGAGACCCAGTACTTC. Protein sequence: CASSLRTKSGETQYF.

In this sample, this clone turned up once. The chain is built from TRBV5-1 and TRBJ1-1; 8 bases are shared with TRBD1. V gave up 4 bases and J gave up 1 base; unmatched junction bases: 6. Germline V gene sequence: CDR1 SGHRS, CDR2 YFSETQ. The CDR3 is made up of 15 amino acids. The CDR3 protein is CASSVPGGRNTEAFF. The CDR3 DNA sequence: TGCGCCAGCAGCGTCCCAGGGGGCCGGAACACTGAAGCTTTCTTT.

The rearrangement joins TRBV6-6 to TRBJ2-7, with D hard to call. V was shortened by 2 bases and J by 3 bases, with 8 bases between the two germline ends. The CDR3 is 13 residues long. CDR1 is MNHNY, CDR2 SVGAGI, per germline (reference sequence). For the CDR3, the DNA is TGTGCCAGCAGTTACCAACACAGCTACGAGCAGTACTTC. This codes for CASSYQHSYEQYF.

V gene TRBV5-1 combines with J gene TRBJ2-7; TRBD1 aligns across 7 bases. Germline V gene lookup returns CDR1 SGHRS and CDR2 YFSETQ. V trimming: 4 bases; J trimming: 0 bases; junction bases outside the gene matches: 4. This CDR3 is built from 14 residues. The DNA of the CDR3 is TGCGCCAGCAGCGTTGACAGGGCCTCCTACGAGCAGTACTTC. This encodes CASSVDRASYEQYF.

The V call is TRBV9, the J call TRBJ1-1; unclear D gene. CDR1 and CDR2 (germline): SGDLS, YYNGEE. Trimming left V 0 bases short and J 7 bases short, with 7 bases between. The CDR3 has 12 residues. The CDR3 coding sequence is TGTGCCAGCAGCGTAGACTCAGGTGAAGCTTTCTTT. It encodes CASSVDSGEAFF.

The CDR3 protein is CASSEGGPLNTQYF. CDR3 sequence (DNA): TGTGCCAGCAGTGAAGGCGGTCCACTTAATACGCAGTATTTT. This chain links TRBV2 with TRBJ2-3, with unresolved D. There are 14 residues in the CDR3. V shed 1 base and J shed 7 bases, with 12 bases lying between them. Per the germline V gene, CDR1 is SNHLY and CDR2 is FYNNEI.

The genes are TRBV7-2 and TRBJ1-5; no firm D call. This CDR3 region has 15 residues. V lost 5 bases and J 1 base, leaving 12 bases between the germline ends. Germline loops: CDR1 SGHTA, CDR2 FQGNSA. The CDR3 spells CASSADYYSNQPQHF. DNA of the CDR3: TGTGCCAGCAGCGCTGACTATTACAGCAATCAGCCCCAGCATTTT.

This chain connects TRBV4-1 to TRBJ1-5; D is uncertain. CDR1 and CDR2 (germline): MGHRA, YSYEKL. CDR3 length: 13 amino acids. V was shortened by 4 bases and J by 2 bases, with 6 bases between the two germline ends. In DNA, the CDR3 is TGCGCCAGCAGCCCTCTTCGCAATCAGCCCCAGCATTTT. Translated, it gives CASSPLRNQPQHF.

The chain uses TRBV11-1 and TRBJ1-1; D ambiguous. CDR1 is SGHAT and CDR2 is FQDESV in the germline V gene (reference sequence). The CDR3 spans 13 residues. The V gene lost 5 bases and the J gene lost 6 bases, with 13 bases spanning the gap. In DNA form, the CDR3 reads TGTGCCAGCAGCCCGCGAGGTTCGTCTGAAGCTTTCTTT. It codes for CASSPRGSSEAFF. Full variable domain (missing parts from reference TRBV11-1 and TRBJ1-1): EAEVAQSPRYKITEKSQAVAFWCDPISGHATLYWYRQILGQGPELLVQFQDESVVDDSQLPKDRFSAERLKGVDSTLKIQPAELGDSAMYLCASSPRGSSEAFFGQGTRLTVV.

This clone was recorded a few times. CDR3 in amino acids: CASSEGLGADEQYF. DNA of the CDR3: TGCGCCAGCAGTGAGGGTCTGGGGGCGGACGAGCAGTACTTC. The chain combines TRBV10-1 with TRBJ2-7; TRBD1 is a possible D gene (6 bases). The CDR3 is 14 residues long. V lost 2 bases and J lost 5, with 13 bases in between. Germline CDR1 reads WNHNN; CDR2 reads SYGVQD (reference sequence).

About this clone itself: Other DNA sequences in the same sample also yield this CDR3. This chain joins TRBV5-6 and TRBJ1-1; tentative D call: TRBD1 (5 bases). The CDR3 sequence is 14 residues long. Germline assignment: CDR1 SGHDT and CDR2 YYEEEE. Trimming removed 0 bases from V and 0 bases from J, with 6 bases in between. The CDR3 loop is CASSLDRLNTEAFF. CDR3 DNA sequence: TGTGCCAGCAGCTTGGACAGGTTGAACACTGAAGCTTTCTTT.

The chain recombines TRBV6-5 with TRBJ2-2; TRBD2 matches 13 bases. Germline V gene data show CDR1 as MNHEY and CDR2 as SVGAGI. V trimming: 10 bases; J trimming: 8 bases; junction bases outside the gene matches: 10. This CDR3 has 15 residues. CDR3 protein: CATNRLAGGGGELFF. The CDR3 bases are TGTGCCACCAACCGACTAGCGGGGGGCGGAGGGGAGCTGTTTTTT.

The rearrangement links TRBV5-5 to TRBJ1-5; D possibly corresponds to TRBD1 (6 bases). The CDR3 is 16 amino acids. Between the trimmed V and J ends, which lost 4 bases and 0 bases, there was a span of 14 bases. CDR1 SGHKS and CDR2 YYEKEE come from the germline V gene (reference sequence). The CDR3 is CASSGLKQGSNQPQHF. The CDR3 coding sequence is TGTGCCAGCAGCGGCTTGAAACAGGGTAGCAATCAGCCCCAGCATTTT.